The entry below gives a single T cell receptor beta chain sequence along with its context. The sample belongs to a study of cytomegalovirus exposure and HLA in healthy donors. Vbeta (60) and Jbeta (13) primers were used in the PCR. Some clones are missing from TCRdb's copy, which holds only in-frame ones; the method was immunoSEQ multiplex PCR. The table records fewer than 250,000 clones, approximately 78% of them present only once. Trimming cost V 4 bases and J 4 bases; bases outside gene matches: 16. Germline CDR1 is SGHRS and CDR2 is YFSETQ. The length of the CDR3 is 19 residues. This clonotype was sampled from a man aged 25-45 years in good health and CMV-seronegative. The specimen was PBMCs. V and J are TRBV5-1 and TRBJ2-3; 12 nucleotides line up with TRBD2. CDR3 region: CASSRNSSGGGRLPDTQYF. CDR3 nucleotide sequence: TGCGCCAGCAGCCGCAATTCTAGCGGGGGGGGCCGACTACCAGATACGCAGTATTTT. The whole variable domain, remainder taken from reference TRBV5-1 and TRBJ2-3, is KAGVTQTPRYLIKTRGQQVTLSCSPISGHRSVSWYQQTPGQGLQFLFEYFSETQRNKGNFPGRFSGRQFSNSRSEMNVSTLELGDSALYLCASSRNSSGGGRLPDTQYFGPGTRLTVL.